The T cell receptor beta chain under discussion was sequenced for a study of T cells of healthy individuals. TCRdb ran MiXCR on the 5' RACE reads and lists one entry per CDR3 protein. The sample has 41,000 or so distinct CDR3 sequences; about 4.5% are singletons. Per germline, CDR1 MNHNY and CDR2 SVGAGI (reference sequence). The CDR3 has 13 amino acids. Trimming pared 5 bases from V and 4 bases from J, leaving 11 bases between. The chain carries TRBV6-6 and TRBJ1-2; D is undetermined. This sequence was found in a human donor in good health. The CDR3 region is CASSPSPAYGYTF. In DNA, the CDR3 is TGTGCCAGCAGTCCCTCTCCGGCCTATGGCTACACCTTC.